One and the same sample provided the 23 T cell receptor beta chains below, sequenced in a study of T cells in Graves' hyperthyroidism and ophthalmopathy. RNA transcripts served as the template for amplifying TCR beta CDR3 regions. The TCR CDR3 was amplified in a first-round RT-PCR using the HTBI primer set. Each CDR3 protein gets one entry after TCRdb re-called the multiplex PCR reads with MiXCR. The data hold about 270,000 distinct CDR3 sequences, with more than 20% observed a single time. Sequencing was carried out using blood. All receptors derive from a woman aged 40 to 55 with Graves' ophthalmopathy.

Ten or more counts support this clonotype. The chain has TRBV11-2 and TRBJ2-7; 8 positions agree with TRBD2. V lost 5 bases, J lost 6 bases, and 12 bases stayed unmatched. Germline V CDR1 and CDR2: SGHAT, FQNNGV. The CDR3 covers 15 residues. The CDR3 sequence: CASSPGGLVRGEQYF. Here the CDR3 DNA reads TGTGCCAGCAGCCCCGGGGGACTAGTCCGGGGCGAGCAGTACTTC. The variable domain in full, with the rest retrieved from reference TRBV11-2 and TRBJ2-7, is EAGVAQSPRYKIIEKRQSVAFWCNPISGHATLYWYQQILGQGPKLLIQFQNNGVVDDSQLPKDRFSAERLKGVDSTLKIQPAKLEDSAVYLCASSPGGLVRGEQYFGPGTRLTVT.

At least ten counts were recorded for this clonotype. The chain couples TRBV20-1 to TRBJ1-1, with a possible D match to TRBD1 (5 bases). V was cut by 0 bases and J by 1 base, with 21 bases left in between. Per germline, CDR1 DFQATT and CDR2 SNEGSKA (reference sequence). There are 18 residues in the CDR3. CDR3 sequence (DNA): TGCAGTGCTAGAGATTTCCTCGCCAGGGCGACGAAGAACACTGAAGCTTTCTTT. Its translation is CSARDFLARATKNTEAFF.

This clonotype was recorded at least ten times. J is TRBJ1-5 and V is TRBV28, with 10 nucleotides matching TRBD1. This CDR3 is built from 15 residues. The V gene's germline CDR1 is MDHEN and CDR2 SYDVKM. V lost 4 bases to trimming and J lost 3 bases; unmatched junction nucleotides: 3. The CDR3 reads CASSWTGGNNQPQHF. Written as DNA, the CDR3 is TGTGCCAGCAGTTGGACAGGGGGTAACAATCAGCCCCAGCATTTT. The whole variable domain, filled in from reference TRBV28 and TRBJ1-5, reads DVKVTQSSRYLVKRTGEKVFLECVQDMDHENMFWYRQDPGLGLRLIYFSYDVKMKEKGDIPEGYSVSREKKERFSLILESASTNQTSMYLCASSWTGGNNQPQHFGDGTRLSIL.

This clonotype was seen at least ten times. The chain is built from TRBV30 and TRBJ1-5; D remains unclear. Trimming shortened V by 2 bases and J by 6 bases, and 14 bases separated the two germline ends. CDR3 length equals 14 residues. Germline V gene data show CDR1 as GTSNPN and CDR2 as SVGIG (reference sequence). This CDR3 is CAWSQDLGGQPQHF. The CDR3 DNA reads TGTGCCTGGAGTCAGGACCTGGGAGGTCAGCCCCAGCATTTT.

Only one count was recorded for this clonotype. This may stem from a read error, because a much larger clone lies one nucleotide away. This chain joins TRBV2 and TRBJ2-2; 8 bases fit TRBD2. The length of the CDR3 is 16 residues. Germline V gene data show CDR1 as SNHLY and CDR2 as FYNNEI. The V and J ends lost 11 bases and 5 bases, in that order; junction bases with no gene match: 16. The CDR3 coding sequence is TGTGCCGGCGACGCCTACAGGACTAGCACAACCGGGGAGCTGTTTTTT. Its protein product is CAGDAYRTSTTGELFF.

This chain uses TRBV6-1 with TRBJ1-3; TRBD1 matches 9 bases. CDR1 and CDR2 from the germline V gene are MNHNS and SASEGT. V lost 6 bases, J lost 0 bases, and 6 bases stayed unmatched. This CDR3 contains 16 residues. Here the CDR3 DNA reads TGTGCCAGCAGAACATCGGGACAGGGCTCTGGAAACACCATATATTTT. Amino acids: CASRTSGQGSGNTIYF.

This clonotype was seen a few times. DNA for the CDR3: TGTGCCACCGAACCGGGACAGGGGTCCTACGAGCAGTACTTC. Translating gives CATEPGQGSYEQYF. The chain has TRBV19 and TRBJ2-7, with 10 positions matching TRBD1. Germline loops: CDR1 LNHDA, CDR2 SQIVND (reference sequence). The CDR3 spans 14 residues. V trimming: 10 bases; J trimming: 1 base; junction bases outside the gene matches: 7.

This clonotype appeared many times. In nucleotides, the CDR3 is TGTGCCAGCAGGCAAAATCTAGCGGGGAGCCCTTACGAGCAGTACTTC. Protein product: CASRQNLAGSPYEQYF. The chain recombines TRBV7-2 with TRBJ2-7, with 9 nucleotides matching TRBD2. From germline, CDR1 is SGHTA and CDR2 FQGNSA. CDR3 length equals 16 residues. V lost 6 bases and J lost 4; bases outside the gene matches: 13. Full variable domain (rest looked up from reference TRBV7-2 and TRBJ2-7): GAGVSQSPSNKVTEKGKDVELRCDPISGHTALYWYRQSLGQGLEFLIYFQGNSAPDKSGLPSDRFSAERTGGSVSTLTIQRTQQEDSAVYLCASRQNLAGSPYEQYFGPGTRLTVT.

In this sample, this clonotype turned up many times. This sequence joins TRBV5-6 and TRBJ2-5; possibly TRBD2 for D (6 bases). The CDR3 extends over 13 amino acids. The germline V and J ends were trimmed by 3 bases and 5 bases, with 11 bases remaining between them. Germline V gives CDR1 SGHDT, CDR2 YYEEEE. CDR3 in DNA: TGTGCCAGCAGCTCTCCGGGGGATGAGACCCAGTACTTC. Translation: CASSSPGDETQYF. Combining the CDR3 with reference TRBV5-6 and TRBJ2-5 gives the whole variable domain DAGVTQSPTHLIKTRGQQVTLRCSPKSGHDTVSWYQQALGQGPQFIFQYYEEEERQRGNFPDRFSGHQFPNYSSELNVNALLLGDSALYLCASSSPGDETQYFGPGTRLLVL.

Many counts were recorded for this clonotype. The CDR3 spells CASSEVTGGSQPQHF. In nucleotides, the CDR3 is TGTGCCAGCAGTGAAGTAACAGGGGGCAGTCAGCCCCAGCATTTT. The V and J genes are TRBV2 and TRBJ1-5; 9 nucleotides match TRBD1. Germline assignment: CDR1 SNHLY and CDR2 FYNNEI. V lost 1 base and J lost 6; bases outside the gene matches: 4. There are 15 residues in the CDR3.

The chain carries TRBV20-1 and TRBJ2-7; 7 bases are a match to TRBD2. This CDR3 has 14 amino acids. Germline CDR1 reads DFQATT; CDR2 reads SNEGSKA (reference sequence). V shed 5 bases, J shed 6 bases, and the junction held 13 bases outside the gene matches. The CDR3 here is CSAALSGRAIEQYF. The CDR3 nucleotides are TGCAGTGCTGCGCTAAGTGGGAGGGCGATCGAGCAGTACTTC.

This CDR3 reads CASTEGQRYGYTF. For the CDR3, the DNA is TGTGCCAGCACCGAGGGACAGCGGTATGGCTACACCTTC. V is TRBV28 and J is TRBJ1-2; 7 bases map to TRBD1. The germline V gene encodes CDR1 MDHEN and CDR2 SYDVKM. There are 13 residues in the CDR3. J gave up 5 bases and V 7 bases, and 7 bases lay outside the gene matches.

This clonotype has ten or more counts. The V and J genes are TRBV6-1 and TRBJ1-2; D uncertain. V lost 2 bases and J lost 8, with 15 bases in between. Germline assignment: CDR1 MNHNS and CDR2 SASEGT. The CDR3 totals 14 residues. The DNA of the CDR3 is TGTGCCAGCAGTGAACCGACGCCCGGCGGGGGCTACACCTTC. Amino acids: CASSEPTPGGGYTF.

This clonotype was seen many times. This sequence joins TRBV6-5 and TRBJ2-2; 9 bases align to TRBD2. The ends lost 6 bases at V and 6 bases at J; junction bases unmatched: 8. The CDR3 runs 15 residues. Per germline, CDR1 MNHEY and CDR2 SVGAGI. The CDR3 bases are TGTGCCAGCAGCTTGACTAGCGGCGGACCCGGGGAGCTGTTTTTT. Its translation is CASSLTSGGPGELFF.

This clonotype was recorded at least ten times. J is TRBJ1-2 and V is TRBV28, with unresolved D. The V end was cut by 2 bases, the J end by 4 bases, with 11 bases between. This CDR3 is 14 amino acids long. Germline V gives CDR1 MDHEN, CDR2 SYDVKM. The DNA of the CDR3 is TGTGCCAGCAGTTTAAGCCGGCCGCTCTATGGCTACACCTTC. Protein sequence: CASSLSRPLYGYTF.

This clonotype has at least ten counts. V and J are TRBV18 and TRBJ1-1; D is undetermined. Trimming cost V 0 bases and J 11 bases, with 16 bases left between them. The germline gives CDR1 KGHSH, CDR2 LQKENI. This CDR3 comprises 14 residues. The chain's CDR3 is CASSPPTGKPRAFF. The CDR3 bases are TGTGCCAGCTCACCACCCACTGGGAAGCCCAGGGCTTTCTTT.

This clonotype was picked up many times. This rearrangement joins TRBV18 to TRBJ2-7, with D possibly being TRBD2 (5 bases). CDR1 is KGHSH, CDR2 LQKENI, per germline. The CDR3 spans 13 residues. The ends were cut back, 2 bases at V and 8 bases at J, with 13 bases in the middle. The CDR3 is CASSPSNGEKQYF. The CDR3 nucleotides read TGTGCCAGCTCACCATCGAATGGGGAGAAGCAGTACTTC. Using reference TRBV18 and TRBJ2-7 for the parts outside the CDR3, the full variable domain is NAGVMQNPRHLVRRRGQEARLRCSPMKGHSHVYWYRQLPEEGLKFMVYLQKENIIDESGMPKERFSAEFPKEGPSILRIQQVVRGDSAAYFCASSPSNGEKQYFGPGTRLTVT.

Points on this clonotype: At one of its ends the junction is not consistent with the germline gene, which may arise from a read error. The V gene is TRBV9, the J gene TRBJ2-6; either TRBD1 or TRBD2 may supply D (6 bases each). The CDR3 sequence is 18 residues long. Germline V gives CDR1 SGDLS, CDR2 YYNGEE. CDR3 protein: CASSVGGAGASGANVLNF. The DNA for the CDR3 is TGTGCCAGCAGCGTAGGGGGGGCAGGGGCCTCTGGGGCCAACGTCCTGAATTTC.

This clonotype showed up many times. The chain recombines TRBV6-5 with TRBJ2-7, with D perhaps matching TRBD1 (6 bases). Germline-derived CDR1 and CDR2 are MNHEY and SVGAGI. V shed 2 bases and J shed 4 bases, with 15 bases lying between them. The CDR3 length is 15 residues. CDR3 sequence: CASSYPGQGIYEQYF. The DNA of the CDR3 is TGTGCCAGCAGTTACCCCGGGCAGGGGATTTACGAGCAGTACTTC.

This clonotype showed up many times. The rearrangement uses TRBV7-8 and TRBJ2-7; 9 bases line up with TRBD2. The CDR3 consists of 18 residues. V lost 4 bases, J lost 0 bases, and 13 bases stayed unmatched. Looked up from germline, CDR1 is SGHVS and CDR2 is FQNEAQ. In DNA form, the CDR3 reads TGTGCCAGCAGCTCCCTACTAAATAGCGGGAGTCCCTCCTACGAGCAGTACTTC. This gives the protein CASSSLLNSGSPSYEQYF.

This clonotype was detected only a few times. The rearrangement joins TRBV30 to TRBJ1-2; TRBD1 might be the D (6 bases). This CDR3 comprises 16 residues. CDR1 and CDR2 (germline): GTSNPN, SVGIG (reference sequence). V was pared by 1 base and J by 4 bases, with 19 bases between. The CDR3 coding sequence is TGTGCCTGGAGTGGGCCCGGGGGGGGGCTCCGCTATGGCTACACCTTC. Translating gives CAWSGPGGGLRYGYTF.

This clonotype occurred many times. V gene TRBV12-3 or TRBV12-4 combines with J gene TRBJ2-7; a possible D gene is TRBD2 (5 bases). The length of the CDR3 is 14 residues. Trimming pared 2 bases from V and 2 bases from J, leaving 10 bases between. The CDR3 sequence is CASSLLRDTYEQYF. The CDR3 bases are TGTGCCAGCAGTTTATTGAGGGATACCTACGAGCAGTACTTC.

This clonotype has a count of ten or more. The V and J genes are TRBV30 and TRBJ1-2, with D unresolved. Per the germline V gene, CDR1 is GTSNPN and CDR2 is SVGIG (reference sequence). Trimming stripped 3 bases from V and 4 bases from J, with 15 bases between. This CDR3 has 14 residues. The DNA of the CDR3 is TGTGCCTGGAGATCAGCGAGCCTACCCTATGGCTACACCTTC. Translating it yields CAWRSASLPYGYTF.